This T cell receptor (beta chain) was documented in a study of OX40 agonist ivuxolimab in advanced cancers. Study conclusions and caveats: Averaged across samples, CD8+ T cells carried more expanded clones than CD4+ did.

With respect to this clone: What it recognizes is unknown.

Germline V gene lookup returns CDR1 SGHRS and CDR2 YFSETQ. There are 16 residues in the CDR3. Trimming cost V 0 bases and J 2 bases, with 12 bases left between them. The data were produced by immunoSEQ multiplex PCR, yet TCRdb's version contains in-frame clones alone and is incomplete. The repertoire includes some 70,000 clones, 65% to 85% of them detected once, and 8.2% sits in the top ten. The source is an adult with an advanced solid tumor such as melanoma, head and neck, liver or kidney cancer. The chain couples TRBV5-1 to TRBJ1-3; a possible D gene is TRBD1 (5 bases). The sequenced sample was CD4+ or CD8+ T cells sorted from blood, obtained in a trial of the OX40 agonist ivuxolimab. Here the CDR3 DNA reads TGCGCCAGCAGCTTGGGGGTCGGGGGAACTGGAAACACCATATATTTT. Amino acid sequence: CASSLGVGGTGNTIYF.